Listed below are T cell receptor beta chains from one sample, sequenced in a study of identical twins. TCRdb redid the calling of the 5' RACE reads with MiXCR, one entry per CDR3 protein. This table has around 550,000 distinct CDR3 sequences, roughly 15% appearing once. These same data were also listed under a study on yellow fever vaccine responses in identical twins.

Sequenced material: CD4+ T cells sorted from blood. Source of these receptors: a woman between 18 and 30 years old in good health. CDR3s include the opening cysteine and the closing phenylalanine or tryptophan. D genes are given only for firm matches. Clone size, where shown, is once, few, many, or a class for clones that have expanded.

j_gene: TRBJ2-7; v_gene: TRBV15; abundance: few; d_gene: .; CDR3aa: CATSRETLVGDHPYEQYF; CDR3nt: TGTGCCACCAGCAGAGAGACCCTAGTCGGGGACCACCCCTACGAGCAGTACTTC
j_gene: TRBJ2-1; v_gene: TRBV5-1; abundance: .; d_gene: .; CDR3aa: CASSLFSGTYNNEQFF; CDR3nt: TGCGCCAGCAGTTTGTTTTCCGGGACTTATAACAATGAGCAGTTCTTC
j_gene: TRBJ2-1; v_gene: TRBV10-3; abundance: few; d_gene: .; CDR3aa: CAISEELATYNEQFF; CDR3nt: TGTGCCATCAGTGAAGAGCTAGCGACTTACAATGAGCAGTTCTTC
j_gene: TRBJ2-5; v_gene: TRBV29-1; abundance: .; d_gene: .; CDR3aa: CSTARDSETQYF; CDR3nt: TGCAGCACCGCTAGGGATTCCGAGACCCAGTACTTC
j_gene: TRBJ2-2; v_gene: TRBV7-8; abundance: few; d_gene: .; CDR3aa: CASSHQDRGSGELFF; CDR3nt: TGTGCCAGCAGCCATCAGGACAGAGGGTCGGGGGAGCTGTTTTTT
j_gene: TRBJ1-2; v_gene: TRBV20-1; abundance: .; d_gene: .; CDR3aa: CSAGDTFYGYTF; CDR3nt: TGCAGTGCTGGGGACACCTTCTATGGCTACACCTTC
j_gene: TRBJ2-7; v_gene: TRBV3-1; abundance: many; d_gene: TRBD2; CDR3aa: CASSQTSGSSYEQYF; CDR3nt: TGTGCCAGCAGCCAGACTAGCGGGAGTTCCTACGAGCAGTACTTC
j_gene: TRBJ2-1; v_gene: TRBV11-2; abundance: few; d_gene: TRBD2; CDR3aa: CASTLYPLAEIFYNEQFF; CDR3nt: TGTGCCAGCACCCTCTACCCCCTAGCGGAAATATTCTACAATGAGCAGTTCTTC
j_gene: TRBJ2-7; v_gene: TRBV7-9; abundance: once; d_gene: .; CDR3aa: CASGSGLVRTYEQYF; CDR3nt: TGTGCCAGCGGCTCGGGGTTGGTCAGAACCTACGAGCAGTACTTC
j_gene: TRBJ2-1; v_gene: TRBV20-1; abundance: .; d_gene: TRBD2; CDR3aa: CSARAGTSTHNEQFF; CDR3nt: TGCAGTGCTAGAGCCGGGACTAGCACCCACAATGAGCAGTTCTTC
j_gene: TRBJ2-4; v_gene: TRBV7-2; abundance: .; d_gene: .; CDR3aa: CASSSTDSAKNIQYF; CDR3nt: TGTGCCAGCAGCTCGACAGACTCGGCCAAAAACATTCAGTACTTC
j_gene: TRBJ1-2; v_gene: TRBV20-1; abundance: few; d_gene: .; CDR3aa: CSPPTGNYGYTF; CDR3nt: TGCAGTCCCCCTACAGGGAACTATGGCTACACCTTC
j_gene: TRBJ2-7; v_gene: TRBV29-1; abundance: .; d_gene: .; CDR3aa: CSVGSGQGEQYF; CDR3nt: TGCAGCGTTGGCTCCGGACAAGGCGAGCAGTACTTC
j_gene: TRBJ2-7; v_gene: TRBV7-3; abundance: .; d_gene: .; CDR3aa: CASSPSDVLPYEQYF; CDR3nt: TGTGCCAGCAGCCCGTCGGACGTGTTACCCTACGAGCAGTACTTC
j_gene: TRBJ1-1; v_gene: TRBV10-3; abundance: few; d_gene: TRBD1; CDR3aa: CAISEGQGNTEAFF; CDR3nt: TGTGCCATCAGTGAGGGACAGGGGAACACTGAAGCTTTCTTT
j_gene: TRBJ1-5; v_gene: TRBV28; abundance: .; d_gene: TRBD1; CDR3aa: CASSFFGTGGQPQHF; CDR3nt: TGTGCCAGCAGTTTTTTCGGGACAGGAGGTCAGCCCCAGCATTTT
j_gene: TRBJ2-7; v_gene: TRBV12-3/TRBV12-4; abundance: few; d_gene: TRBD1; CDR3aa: CASSPGDRGYTYEQYF; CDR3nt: TGTGCCAGCAGTCCCGGGGACAGGGGGTATACCTACGAGCAGTACTTC
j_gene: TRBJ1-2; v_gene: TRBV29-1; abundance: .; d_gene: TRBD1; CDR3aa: CSVGQGYGYTF; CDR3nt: TGCAGCGTAGGACAGGGGTATGGCTACACCTTC
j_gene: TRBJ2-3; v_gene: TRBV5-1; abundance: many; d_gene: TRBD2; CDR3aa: CASSSGASGANTQYF; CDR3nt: TGCGCCAGCAGCTCAGGTGCTAGCGGGGCGAATACGCAGTATTTT
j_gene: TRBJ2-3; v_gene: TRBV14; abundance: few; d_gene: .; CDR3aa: CASSQAHGENDTQYF; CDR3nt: TGTGCCAGCAGCCAAGCTCACGGAGAGAATGATACGCAGTATTTT
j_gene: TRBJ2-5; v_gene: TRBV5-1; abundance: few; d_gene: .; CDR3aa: CASSLEGGVQETQYF; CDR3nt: TGCGCCAGCAGCTTGGAAGGGGGGGTCCAAGAGACCCAGTACTTC
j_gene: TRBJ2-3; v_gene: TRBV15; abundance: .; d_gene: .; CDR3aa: CATGNREMTDTQYF; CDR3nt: TGTGCCACCGGGAACCGGGAGATGACAGATACGCAGTATTTT
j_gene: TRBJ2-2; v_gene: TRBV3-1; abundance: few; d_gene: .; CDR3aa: CASTMGDRDTGELFF; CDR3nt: TGTGCCAGCACCATGGGGGATCGTGACACCGGGGAGCTGTTTTTT
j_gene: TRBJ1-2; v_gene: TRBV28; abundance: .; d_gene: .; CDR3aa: CATIGRPNYGYTF; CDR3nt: TGTGCCACAATCGGACGGCCTAACTATGGCTACACCTTC
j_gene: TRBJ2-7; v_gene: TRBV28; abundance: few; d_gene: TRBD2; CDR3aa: CASSSPGLASYEQYF; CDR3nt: TGTGCCAGCAGTTCTCCCGGACTAGCGTCCTACGAGCAGTACTTC
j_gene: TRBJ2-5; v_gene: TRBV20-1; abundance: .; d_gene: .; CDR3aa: CSARDSNGETQYF; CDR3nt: TGCAGTGCTAGAGACTCTAACGGGGAGACCCAGTACTTC
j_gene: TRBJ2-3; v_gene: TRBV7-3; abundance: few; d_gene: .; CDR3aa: CASSLNREDTQYF; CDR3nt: TGTGCCAGCAGCTTAAACAGGGAAGATACGCAGTATTTT
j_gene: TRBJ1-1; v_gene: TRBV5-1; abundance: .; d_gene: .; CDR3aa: CASSGNRDVEAFF; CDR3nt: TGCGCCAGCAGCGGAAACAGGGATGTTGAAGCTTTCTTT
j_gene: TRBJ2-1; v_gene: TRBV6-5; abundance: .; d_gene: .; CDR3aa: CASSYRQVNEQFF; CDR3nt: TGTGCCAGCAGTTACCGCCAGGTGAATGAGCAGTTCTTC
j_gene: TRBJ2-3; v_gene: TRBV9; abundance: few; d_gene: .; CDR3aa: CANVHLTDTQYF; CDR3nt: TGTGCCAACGTCCATCTCACAGATACGCAGTATTTT
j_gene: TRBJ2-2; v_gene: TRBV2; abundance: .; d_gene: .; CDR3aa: CAFKGAGELFF; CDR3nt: TGTGCCTTCAAAGGGGCCGGGGAGCTGTTTTTT
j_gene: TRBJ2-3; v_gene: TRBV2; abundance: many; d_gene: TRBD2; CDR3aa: CASSEARGVWTDTQYF; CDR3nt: TGTGCCAGCAGTGAAGCCCGGGGGGTGTGGACAGATACGCAGTATTTT
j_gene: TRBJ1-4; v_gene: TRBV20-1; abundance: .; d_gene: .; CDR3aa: CSASVGATTNEKLFF; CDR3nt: TGCAGTGCTAGTGTGGGGGCTACAACTAATGAAAAACTGTTTTTT
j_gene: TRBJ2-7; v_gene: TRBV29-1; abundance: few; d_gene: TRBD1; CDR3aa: CSVQGVLYEQYF; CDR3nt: TGCAGCGTTCAGGGGGTACTCTACGAGCAGTACTTC
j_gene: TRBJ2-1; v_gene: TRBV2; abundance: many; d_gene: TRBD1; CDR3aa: CARGQGNNNEQFF; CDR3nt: TGTGCCAGGGGACAGGGGAATAACAATGAGCAGTTCTTC
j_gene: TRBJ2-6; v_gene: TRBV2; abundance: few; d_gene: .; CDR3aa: CASSDVWGTSPSGANVLTF; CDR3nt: TGTGCCAGCAGTGATGTATGGGGTACGTCCCCCTCTGGGGCCAACGTCCTGACTTTC
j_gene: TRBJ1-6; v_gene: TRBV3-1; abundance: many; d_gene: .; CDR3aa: CASSARQTDSPLHF; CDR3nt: TGTGCCAGCAGCGCCCGACAGACTGATTCACCCCTCCACTTT